This T cell receptor beta chain is from a study of blood T cell repertoires in COVID-19 (dated by TCRdb to between 2020 and 2021). For context, the study as a whole: Samples from collaborators originated in the United States, Italy and Spain and spanned both the acute and convalescent phases of COVID-19. The prospective study material was composed of cDNA or gDNA derived from T cells, B-cell-depleted T cells, or PBMCs. Subjects who had been exposed to COVID-19, were actively infected with it, or had recovered from it provided the deeply sampled blood TCRbeta repertoires that made up the dataset. A freely available public database, intended as a resource for researchers studying the immune response to SARS-CoV-2, is where the repertoires were released. Samples came from the ongoing ImmuneRACE study (first 160 participants) plus 1,254 subjects from 6 global collaborators. A de-identified subject ID, COVID-19 status, age in years and sex were almost always included in the sample metadata. Where HLA class I and class II types were available, the types were taken from metadata supplied by the sample provider, not from assay-based typing. Beyond this particular receptor, the publication reports: Clinical and demographic metadata were provided uncurated, with the amount varying by source and participant.

The germline V gene (reference sequence) provides CDR1 GTSNPN and CDR2 SVGIG. V is cut back by 1 base and J by 5 bases, with 7 bases in the junction unmatched. Reading from cysteine to phenylalanine, the CDR3 counts 15 amino acids. The CDR3 DNA has 45 bases and is translated from base 1. A note on this clone: No antigen is known for it. There are no base qualities to consult, and no much larger clone falls within one base.

Collaborating institutions collected whole blood in K2EDTA tubes following their own protocols. Collaborator samples were shipped for TCRbeta analysis as frozen whole blood, isolated PBMCs, or DNA extracted from either sample type. TCRbeta CDR3 regions were amplified from genomic DNA by means of the immunoSEQ Assay, a bias-controlled multiplex PCR. The study's own analysis went as follows. The number of nucleated cells in each sample was estimated by amplification of reference gene primers within the assay. To quantify the absolute abundance of each unique TCRbeta CDR3 rearrangement, sequence reads were collapsed and filtered. For each sample, productive Simpson clonality was calculated as the square root of Simpson's diversity index across productive rearrangements. TCRdb holds this immuneACCESS table with in-frame rearrangements only. Some clones are missing; in checked studies, unresolved V genes explain under half, and the rest has no known cause. That table supplies the V and J calls and clone size; D and trimming were determined from the DNA. For this sample the table gives about 210,000 clones, of which roughly four fifths were detected only once. The ten largest make up approximately 12% of the sample.

This receptor was obtained from a woman in her thirties or forties with acute or convalescent COVID-19. Sequenced material: peripheral blood. The chain employs TRBV30 and TRBJ1-3; the junction holds 8 bases that match TRBD1. The sequenced DNA: TGTGCCTGGAGTGGAGACAGGGGTCGGAGAAACACCATATATTTT. The resulting protein is CAWSGDRGRRNTIYF.